What follows are 2 T cell receptor beta chains derived from one specimen sequenced in a study of T-cell reconstitution after alpha-beta-depleted transplantation in children. As it was prepared, the TCRbeta library received unique molecular identifiers. TCRdb redid the calling of the PCR reads with MiXCR, one entry per CDR3 protein. The sample records about 610,000 distinct CDR3 sequences, roughly a tenth being singletons. The input for sequencing was PBMCs from the stem cell graft donor, taken from the stem cell graft. The receptors derive from a human donor who donated a stem cell graft to a child with acute myeloid leukemia.

This clonotype was seen more than once but under ten times. CDR3 residues: CATSSSGSAKNIQYF. The CDR3 nucleotides are TGTGCCACCAGTTCTAGCGGGAGCGCGAAAAACATTCAGTACTTC. The chain has TRBV15 and TRBJ2-4; TRBD2 aligns across 10 bases. V lost 6 bases to trimming and J lost 4 bases; unmatched junction nucleotides: 6. CDR3 length: 15 residues. Germline V gives CDR1 LNHNV, CDR2 YYDKDF (reference sequence).

The V call is TRBV20-1, the J call TRBJ1-1; D is unclear. This CDR3 region has 12 residues. The germline V and J ends were trimmed by 5 bases and 1 base, with 8 bases remaining between them. Germline CDR1 reads DFQATT; CDR2 reads SNEGSKA (reference sequence). CDR3 amino acids: CSARTPNTEAFF. The CDR3, as DNA: TGCAGTGCTCGTACCCCGAACACTGAAGCTTTCTTT.